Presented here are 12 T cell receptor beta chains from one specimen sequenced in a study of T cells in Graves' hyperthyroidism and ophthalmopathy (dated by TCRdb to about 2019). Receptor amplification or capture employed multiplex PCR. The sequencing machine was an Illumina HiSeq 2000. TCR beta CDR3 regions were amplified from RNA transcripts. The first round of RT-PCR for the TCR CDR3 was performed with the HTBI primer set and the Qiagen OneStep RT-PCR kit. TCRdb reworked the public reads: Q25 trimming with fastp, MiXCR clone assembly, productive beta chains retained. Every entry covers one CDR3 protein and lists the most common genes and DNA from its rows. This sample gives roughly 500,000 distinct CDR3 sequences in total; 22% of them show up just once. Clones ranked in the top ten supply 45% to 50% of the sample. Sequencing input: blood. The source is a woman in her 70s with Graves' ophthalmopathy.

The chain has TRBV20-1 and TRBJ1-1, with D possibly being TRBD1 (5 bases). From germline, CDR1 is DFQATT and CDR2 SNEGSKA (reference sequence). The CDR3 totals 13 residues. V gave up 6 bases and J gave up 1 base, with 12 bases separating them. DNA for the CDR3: TGCAGTGCCACGGGGCTGGCGAACACTGAAGCTTTCTTT. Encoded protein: CSATGLANTEAFF.

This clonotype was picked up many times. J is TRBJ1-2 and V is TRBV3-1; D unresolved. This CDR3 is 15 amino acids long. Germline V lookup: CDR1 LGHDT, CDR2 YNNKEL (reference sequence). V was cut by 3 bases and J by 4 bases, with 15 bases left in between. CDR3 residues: CASSHFGEGIYGYTF. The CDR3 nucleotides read TGTGCCAGCAGCCACTTCGGGGAAGGGATCTATGGCTACACCTTC.

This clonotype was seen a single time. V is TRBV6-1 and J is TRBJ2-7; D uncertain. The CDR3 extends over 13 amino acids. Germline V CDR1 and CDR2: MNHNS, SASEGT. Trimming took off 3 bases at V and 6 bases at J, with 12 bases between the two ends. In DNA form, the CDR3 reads TGTGCCAGCAGTGAGAGGTTCGGGCGCGAGCAGTACTTC. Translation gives CASSERFGREQYF.

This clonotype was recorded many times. CDR3 sequence: CASSLVAGKDTEAFF. CDR3 DNA: TGTGCCAGCAGCTTAGTTGCCGGGAAGGACACTGAAGCTTTCTTT. The chain combines TRBV7-2 with TRBJ1-1; D unclear. Germline CDR1 and CDR2: SGHTA and FQGNSA. V dropped 1 base and J dropped 3 bases, with 12 bases sitting between them. The CDR3 loop spans 15 amino acids.

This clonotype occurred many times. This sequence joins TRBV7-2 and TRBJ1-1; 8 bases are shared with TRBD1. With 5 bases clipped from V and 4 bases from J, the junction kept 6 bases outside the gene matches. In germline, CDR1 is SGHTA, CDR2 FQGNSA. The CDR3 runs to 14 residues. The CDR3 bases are TGTGCCAGCAGCCCAGACAGGGGTGTCACTGAAGCTTTCTTT. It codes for CASSPDRGVTEAFF. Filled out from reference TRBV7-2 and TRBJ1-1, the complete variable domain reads GAGVSQSPSNKVTEKGKDVELRCDPISGHTALYWYRQSLGQGLEFLIYFQGNSAPDKSGLPSDRFSAERTGGSVSTLTIQRTQQEDSAVYLCASSPDRGVTEAFFGQGTRLTVV.

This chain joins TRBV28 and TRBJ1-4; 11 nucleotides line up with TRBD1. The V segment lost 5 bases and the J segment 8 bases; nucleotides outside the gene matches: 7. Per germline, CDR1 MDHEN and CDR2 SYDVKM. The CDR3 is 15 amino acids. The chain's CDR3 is CASSLPGQGDEKLFF. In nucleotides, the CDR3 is TGTGCCAGCAGTCTACCGGGACAGGGGGACGAAAAACTGTTTTTT.

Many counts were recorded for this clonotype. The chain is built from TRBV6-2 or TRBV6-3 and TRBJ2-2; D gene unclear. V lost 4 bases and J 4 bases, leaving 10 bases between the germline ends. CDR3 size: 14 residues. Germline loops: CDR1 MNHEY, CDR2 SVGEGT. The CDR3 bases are TGTGCCAGCAGTTCCTGGCGACCCACCGGGGAGCTGTTTTTT. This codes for CASSSWRPTGELFF.

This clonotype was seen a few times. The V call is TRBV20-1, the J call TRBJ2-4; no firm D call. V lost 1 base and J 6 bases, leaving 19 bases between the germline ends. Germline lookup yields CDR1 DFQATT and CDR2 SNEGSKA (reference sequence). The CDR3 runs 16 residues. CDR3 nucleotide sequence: TGCAGTGCTAGAGGGGATAGGTCCCCACTGGGAAACATTCAGTACTTC. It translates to CSARGDRSPLGNIQYF.

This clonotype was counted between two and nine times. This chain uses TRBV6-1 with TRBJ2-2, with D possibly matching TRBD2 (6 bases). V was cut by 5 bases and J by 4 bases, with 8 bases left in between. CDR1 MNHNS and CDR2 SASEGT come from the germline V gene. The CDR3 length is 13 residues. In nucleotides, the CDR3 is TGTGCCAGCAGTTCGGGAGCCACCGGGGAGCTGTTTTTT. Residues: CASSSGATGELFF.

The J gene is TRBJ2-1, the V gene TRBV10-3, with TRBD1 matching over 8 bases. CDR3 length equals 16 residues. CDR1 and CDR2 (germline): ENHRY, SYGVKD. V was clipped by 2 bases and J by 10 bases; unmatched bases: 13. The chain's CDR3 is CAISEMGQGAPVEQFF. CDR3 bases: TGTGCCATCAGTGAGATGGGGCAGGGGGCGCCGGTCGAGCAGTTCTTC.

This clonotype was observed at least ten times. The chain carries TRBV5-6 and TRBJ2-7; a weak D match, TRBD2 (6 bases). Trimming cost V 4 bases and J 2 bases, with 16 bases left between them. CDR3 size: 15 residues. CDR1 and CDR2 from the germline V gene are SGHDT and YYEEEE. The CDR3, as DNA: TGTGCCAGCAGCGAGACTAGGTCGAACCCCTACGAGCAGTACTTC. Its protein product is CASSETRSNPYEQYF.

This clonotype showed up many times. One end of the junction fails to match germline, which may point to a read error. The chain's CDR3 is CASSQGRNTEAFF. The CDR3 coding sequence is TGTGCCAGTAGCCAGGGCCGGAACACTGAAGCTTTCTTT. This chain uses TRBV3-1 with TRBJ1-1; TRBD1 might be the D (5 bases). CDR1 is LGHDT and CDR2 is YNNKEL in the germline V gene (reference sequence). This CDR3 contains 13 residues.